The following is a TCR beta chain sequence with its context. In the original workflow: Cell counts per sample came from amplifying reference gene primers. Some clones are missing from TCRdb's copy, which holds only in-frame ones; the method was immunoSEQ multiplex PCR. D and trimming come from the DNA, and the V and J calls and clone size come from that table. The sample records about 63,000 clones, roughly four fifths being singletons. There are 14 residues in the CDR3. Trimming took off 3 bases at V and 1 base at J, with 7 bases between the two ends. Germline V gene data show CDR1 as MNHEY and CDR2 as SVGAGI. The data are from a study of blood T cell repertoires in COVID-19. For the study at large: Collection of acute and convalescent COVID-19 samples took place in the United States, Italy and Spain.

Sequencing was carried out using peripheral blood. The clonotype originates from a human donor in a cohort sampled during active COVID-19. The chain carries TRBV6-5 and TRBJ1-3; no clear D. In DNA form, the CDR3 reads TGTGCCAGCAGTTATCGCCAGTCTGGAAACACCATATATTTT. Translation gives CASSYRQSGNTIYF.